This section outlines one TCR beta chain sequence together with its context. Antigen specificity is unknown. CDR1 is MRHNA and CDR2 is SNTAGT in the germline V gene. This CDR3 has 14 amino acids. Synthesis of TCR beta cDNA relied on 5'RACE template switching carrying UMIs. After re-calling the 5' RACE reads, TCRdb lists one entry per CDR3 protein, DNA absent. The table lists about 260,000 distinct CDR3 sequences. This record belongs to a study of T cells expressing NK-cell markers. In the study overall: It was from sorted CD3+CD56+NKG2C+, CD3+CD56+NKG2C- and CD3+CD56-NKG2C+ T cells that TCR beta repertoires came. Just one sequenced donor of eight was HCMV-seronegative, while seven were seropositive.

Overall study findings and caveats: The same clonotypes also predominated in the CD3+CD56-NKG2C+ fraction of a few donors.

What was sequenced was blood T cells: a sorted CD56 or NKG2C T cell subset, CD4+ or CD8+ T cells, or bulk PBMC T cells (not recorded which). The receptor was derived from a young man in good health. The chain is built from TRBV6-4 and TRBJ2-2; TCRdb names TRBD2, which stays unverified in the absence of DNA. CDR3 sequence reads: CASSVKRDTGELFF.